The 15 T cell receptor beta chains below were found in one sample sequenced in a study of T cell responses to AZD1222 COVID-19 vaccine. Repertoires were generated with immunoSEQ multiplex PCR, while TCRdb's copy carries only in-frame clones and drops some. The repertoire holds around 130,000 clones, with almost 90% as singletons. The sample was peripheral blood, taken on day 0 of AZD1222 vaccination. These receptor sequences come from an adult in good health.

The V call is TRBV5-5, the J call TRBJ2-5; 9 bases are a match to TRBD1. V shed 3 bases, J shed 5 bases, and the junction held 17 bases outside the gene matches. This CDR3 spans 18 amino acids. The germline CDR1 and CDR2 sequences are SGHKS and YYEKEE (reference sequence). CDR3 nucleotide sequence: TGTGCCAGCAGCTCCCATTTGCGGGACAGGGTTGTTCAGGAGACCCAGTACTTC. Its protein product is CASSSHLRDRVVQETQYF.

This clone is a singleton in its sample. The V and J genes are TRBV2 and TRBJ2-5; the D gene is possibly TRBD2 (5 bases). The germline gives CDR1 SNHLY, CDR2 FYNNEI. Trimming shortened V by 4 bases and J by 0 bases, and 9 bases separated the two germline ends. The CDR3 has 14 amino acids. Written as DNA, the CDR3 is TGTGCCAGCAGTGCCGGGGTCTACCAAGAGACCCAGTACTTC. The encoded protein is CASSAGVYQETQYF.

CDR3 residues: CASSLGRAEQYF. The CDR3 DNA sequence: TGTGCCAGCAGCTTGGGACGGGCCGAGCAGTACTTC. The J gene is TRBJ2-7, the V gene TRBV5-4; D gene ambiguous. Trimming cost V 0 bases and J 6 bases, with 7 bases left between them. This CDR3 comprises 12 residues. Per germline, CDR1 SGHNT and CDR2 YYREEE (reference sequence).

The table lists this clone with a count of one. The chain uses TRBV9 and TRBJ2-1, with D tentatively TRBD2 (6 bases). Per the germline V gene, CDR1 is SGDLS and CDR2 is YYNGEE. The CDR3 runs to 14 residues. V was trimmed by 4 bases and J by 12 bases, leaving 20 bases between them. The CDR3: CASSPPGVPNGQFF. CDR3 DNA: TGTGCCAGCAGCCCACCGGGAGTCCCTAACGGGCAGTTCTTC.

The chain is built from TRBV18 and TRBJ1-1; D unresolved. The CDR3 extends over 14 amino acids. V was trimmed by 0 bases and J by 1 base, leaving 6 bases between them. Germline V lookup: CDR1 KGHSH, CDR2 LQKENI. The DNA for the CDR3 is TGTGCCAGCTCACCACCCAGCCAGAACACTGAAGCTTTCTTT. The encoded protein is CASSPPSQNTEAFF.

This sequence joins TRBV19 and TRBJ1-1; TRBD1 matches 8 bases. There are 20 residues in the CDR3. Per germline, CDR1 LNHDA and CDR2 SQIVND (reference sequence). Trimming removed 4 bases from V and 2 bases from J; junction bases left unmatched: 21. CDR3 residues: CASSTSLLLDRAWGNTEAFF. The CDR3 nucleotides read TGTGCCAGTAGTACGTCACTACTCCTGGACAGGGCATGGGGCAACACTGAAGCTTTCTTT.

The chain couples TRBV19 to TRBJ1-5; D may be TRBD1 (6 bases). Trimming took off 3 bases at V and 11 bases at J, with 8 bases between the two ends. The V gene's germline CDR1 is LNHDA and CDR2 SQIVND (reference sequence). This CDR3 has 11 amino acids. The CDR3 loop reads CASSIRGSQHF. The CDR3 bases are TGTGCCAGTAGTATCAGGGGATCCCAGCATTTT.

The rearrangement uses TRBV28 and TRBJ1-2, with unresolved D. This CDR3 is 14 amino acids long. Trimming took 8 bases from V and 4 from J, leaving 17 bases between them. Per germline, CDR1 MDHEN and CDR2 SYDVKM. The CDR3 sequence: CASRAGLNFYGYTF. DNA of the CDR3: TGTGCCAGCCGCGCGGGGTTGAATTTCTATGGCTACACCTTC.

This clone was counted a single time. The genes are TRBV11-3 and TRBJ1-5; TRBD1 is a possible D gene (5 bases). CDR1 and CDR2 from the germline V gene are SGHNT and YENEEA. The CDR3 has 14 amino acids. The germline V and J ends were trimmed by 6 bases and 0 bases, with 9 bases remaining between them. The DNA of the CDR3 is TGTGCCAGCAGTCGACAGAATAGCAATCAGCCCCAGCATTTT. Its translation: CASSRQNSNQPQHF.

The chain couples TRBV12-3 or TRBV12-4 to TRBJ2-1; 7 positions agree with TRBD2. This CDR3 has 13 amino acids. V was clipped by 6 bases and J by 10 bases; unmatched bases: 9. CDR3 bases: TGTGCCAGCAGCCTACTAGCGTGGGGAGAGCAGTTCTTC. Translated, it gives CASSLLAWGEQFF.

The V and J genes are TRBV6-6 and TRBJ1-5; D call uncertain. V was shortened by 4 bases and J by 2 bases, with 12 bases between the two germline ends. This CDR3 comprises 15 residues. Germline values: CDR1 MNHNY, CDR2 SVGAGI (reference sequence). The CDR3 protein is CASSSSHVGNQPQHF. The CDR3, as DNA: TGTGCCAGCAGTTCGAGTCACGTCGGCAATCAGCCCCAGCATTTT.

J is TRBJ1-3 and V is TRBV19; D gene unclear. Germline V CDR1 and CDR2: LNHDA, SQIVND (reference sequence). V was pared by 6 bases and J by 0 bases, with 6 bases between. The length of the CDR3 is 13 residues. The CDR3 DNA sequence: TGTGCCAGTAGGAGGGACTCTGGAAACACCATATATTTT. Its translation: CASRRDSGNTIYF.

The CDR3 is CASSLGVAGGQPQHF. The DNA for the CDR3 is TGTGCCAGCAGCTTAGGTGTTGCGGGGGGTCAGCCCCAGCATTTT. This chain connects TRBV7-2 to TRBJ1-5; D perhaps matches TRBD1 (5 bases). CDR1 and CDR2 from the germline V gene are SGHTA and FQGNSA. Trimming removed 1 base at V and 6 bases at J, with 13 bases between. This CDR3 has 15 residues.

This chain connects TRBV4-1 to TRBJ1-1; D remains ambiguous. Germline lookup yields CDR1 MGHRA and CDR2 YSYEKL. Trimming cost V 0 bases and J 5 bases, with 10 bases left between them. CDR3 length: 14 residues. The CDR3 DNA reads TGCGCCAGCAGCCAAGAGGGCCGGGGAACTGAAGCTTTCTTT. It translates to CASSQEGRGTEAFF.

The V and J genes are TRBV7-2 and TRBJ1-6, with 9 bases fitting TRBD1. Germline CDR1 reads SGHTA; CDR2 reads FQGNSA. This CDR3 is 16 amino acids long. V shed 5 bases and J 5 bases; nucleotides not matched to a gene: 7. CDR3 sequence: CASSPRTGGHNSPLHF. CDR3 sequence (DNA): TGTGCCAGCAGCCCCCGCACAGGGGGCCATAATTCACCCCTCCACTTT.